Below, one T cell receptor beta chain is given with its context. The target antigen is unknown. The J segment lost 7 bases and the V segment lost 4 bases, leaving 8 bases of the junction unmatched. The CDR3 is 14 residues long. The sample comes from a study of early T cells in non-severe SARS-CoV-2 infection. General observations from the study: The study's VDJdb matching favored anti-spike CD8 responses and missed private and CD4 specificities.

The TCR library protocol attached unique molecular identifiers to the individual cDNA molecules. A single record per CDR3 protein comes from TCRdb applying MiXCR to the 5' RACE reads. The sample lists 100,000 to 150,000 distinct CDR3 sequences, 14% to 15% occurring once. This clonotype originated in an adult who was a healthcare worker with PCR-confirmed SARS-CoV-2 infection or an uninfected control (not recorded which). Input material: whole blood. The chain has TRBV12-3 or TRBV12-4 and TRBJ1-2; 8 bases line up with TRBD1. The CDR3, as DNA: TGTGCCAGCAGTTCCTCGGACAGGGCTGGTGGCTACACCTTC. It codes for CASSSSDRAGGYTF.